This TCR beta chain emerged from a study of beta chain features in type 1 diabetes. Germline CDR1 reads SGHVS; CDR2 reads FQNEAQ. The CDR3 spans 12 residues. The V and J ends lost 7 bases and 4 bases, in that order; junction bases with no gene match: 3. TCRB transcripts that were expressed got sequenced, as all of the isolated RNA had been reverse transcribed. Libraries were prepared by immunoSEQ multiplex PCR; TCRdb keeps only in-frame clonotypes and omits some of them. The sample consists of 150,000 or so clones, 9.2% of them appearing once. The receptor comes from a man aged 18 to 29 in good health. The sample comprised central memory CD4+ T cells from blood. The chain links TRBV7-8 to TRBJ2-5; 7 bases line up with TRBD2. The CDR3 loop reads CASNGGVETQYF. The CDR3, as DNA: TGTGCCAGCAATGGGGGGGTAGAGACCCAGTACTTC.